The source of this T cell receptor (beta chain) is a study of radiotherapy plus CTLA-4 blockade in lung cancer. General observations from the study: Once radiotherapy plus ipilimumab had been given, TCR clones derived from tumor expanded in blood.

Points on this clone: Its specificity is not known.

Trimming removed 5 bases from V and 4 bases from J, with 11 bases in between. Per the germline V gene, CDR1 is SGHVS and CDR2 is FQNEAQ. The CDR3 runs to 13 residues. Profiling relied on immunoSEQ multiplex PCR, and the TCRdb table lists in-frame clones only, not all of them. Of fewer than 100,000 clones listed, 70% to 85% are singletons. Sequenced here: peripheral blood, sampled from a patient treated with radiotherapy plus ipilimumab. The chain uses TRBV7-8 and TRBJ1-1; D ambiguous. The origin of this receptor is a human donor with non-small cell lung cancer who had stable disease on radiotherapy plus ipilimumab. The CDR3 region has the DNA TGTGCCAGCAGCATTGGTCGGGGCACTGAAGCTTTCTTT. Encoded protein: CASSIGRGTEAFF.